The rows below give T cell receptor beta chains drawn from one sample of a study of regulatory T cells in long-lasting Graves disease. Via MiXCR, TCRdb re-called the multiplex PCR reads, giving one row per CDR3 protein. The data contain over 650,000 distinct CDR3 sequences, about 32% of them seen just once; the ten biggest clones take up about two fifths. The starting material was peripheral blood mononuclear cells (PBMCs), obtained when the disease was refractory, from a patient treated with antithyroid drugs. The receptors come from a female donor with Graves disease. CDR3s include the opening cysteine and the closing phenylalanine or tryptophan. The order of the fields is D gene, V gene, J gene, clone size, CDR3 DNA, CDR3 protein. D genes are given only for firm matches. Where a row states a size, it is once, few, many or the class of an expanded clone; other rows omit it.

D: NA
V: TRBV10-3
J: TRBJ1-2
size: NA
DNA: TGTGCCATCAGGTTCGGGGGAGATGGCTACACCTTC
CDR3: CAIRFGGDGYTF

D: TRBD2
V: TRBV3-1
J: TRBJ2-7
size: many
DNA: TGTGCCAGCAGCGCTGGGAGGGGCAAGGTCTACGAGCAGTACTTC
CDR3: CASSAGRGKVYEQYF

D: NA
V: TRBV12-3/TRBV12-4
J: TRBJ1-2
size: many
DNA: TGTGCCAGCAGGGGCCATTCGGGCTATGGCTACACCTTC
CDR3: CASRGHSGYGYTF

D: NA
V: TRBV19
J: TRBJ1-4
size: few
DNA: TGTGCCAGTAGTCCGAGCTCCGTGGGTGAAAAACTGTTTTTT
CDR3: CASSPSSVGEKLFF

D: NA
V: TRBV3-1
J: TRBJ1-6
size: NA
DNA: TGTGCCAGCAGCCAAGTGAAAGGATTAATCCACTTT
CDR3: CASSQVKGLIHF

D: NA
V: TRBV28
J: TRBJ2-7
size: few
DNA: TGTGCCAGCAGTTTTGTCCGGGAGCAGTACTTC
CDR3: CASSFVREQYF

D: TRBD2
V: TRBV12-3/TRBV12-4
J: TRBJ2-1
size: few
DNA: TGTGCCAGCAACACCGGGACTAGCGGGCTCAGCTCCTACAATGAGCAGTTCTTC
CDR3: CASNTGTSGLSSYNEQFF

D: NA
V: TRBV18
J: TRBJ2-1
size: NA
DNA: TGTGCCAGCTCACCGGCGGTCGATGAGCAGTTCTTC
CDR3: CASSPAVDEQFF

D: TRBD1
V: TRBV20-1
J: TRBJ1-2
size: few
DNA: TGCAGTGCAAGGACAGGGGGCGTTAGGGGTGGCTACACCTTC
CDR3: CSARTGGVRGGYTF

D: NA
V: TRBV6-1
J: TRBJ1-4
size: NA
DNA: TGTGCCAGCAGGTCCTTGGGCGGGTTTAATGAAAAACTGTTTTTT
CDR3: CASRSLGGFNEKLFF

D: NA
V: TRBV2
J: TRBJ1-1
size: few
DNA: TGTGCCAGCAGTGATCCAACAACGGGAGCAGGGTTTAGGACTGAAGCTTTCTTT
CDR3: CASSDPTTGAGFRTEAFF

D: NA
V: TRBV2
J: TRBJ2-7
size: many
DNA: TGTGCCAGCAGTGAAGGGGGTTGGCTAGCCGGCGAGCAGTACTTC
CDR3: CASSEGGWLAGEQYF

D: NA
V: TRBV19
J: TRBJ1-5
size: many
DNA: TGTGCCAGTATCCCGACGGACTATAGCAATCAGCCCCAGCATTTT
CDR3: CASIPTDYSNQPQHF

D: NA
V: TRBV18
J: TRBJ2-4
size: NA
DNA: TGTGCCAGCTCAACGCGATCCGGGACCGCCAAAAACATTCAGTACTTC
CDR3: CASSTRSGTAKNIQYF

D: NA
V: TRBV3-1
J: TRBJ1-1
size: NA
DNA: TGTGCCAGCACCCCTCCGAGGTATAGTGAGAGGGCTGAAGCTTTCTTT
CDR3: CASTPPRYSERAEAFF

D: NA
V: TRBV20-1
J: TRBJ1-2
size: NA
DNA: TGCAGTGCTAGAGCCGCACAATACTATGGCTACACCTTC
CDR3: CSARAAQYYGYTF

D: NA
V: TRBV20-1
J: TRBJ2-7
size: few
DNA: TGCAGTGCTAGCTCGGATGCCCATTCCGGCGAGCAGTACTTC
CDR3: CSASSDAHSGEQYF

D: NA
V: TRBV13
J: TRBJ1-1
size: NA
DNA: TGTGCCAGCAGCCGACGACAGGCGAACACTGAAGCTTTCTTT
CDR3: CASSRRQANTEAFF

D: NA
V: TRBV6-2/TRBV6-3
J: TRBJ1-4
size: NA
DNA: TGTGCAAGCCGAACAGGAGTTAATGAAAAACTGTTTTTT
CDR3: CASRTGVNEKLFF

D: TRBD1
V: TRBV5-1
J: TRBJ1-1
size: NA
DNA: TGCGCCAGCAGCTTGGGACAGGGGGTTTTGGGAACTGAAGCTTTCTTT
CDR3: CASSLGQGVLGTEAFF

D: NA
V: TRBV11-2
J: TRBJ2-1
size: few
DNA: TGTGCCAGCAGCTATCGCGGTGCTTCCTACAATGAGCAGTTCTTC
CDR3: CASSYRGASYNEQFF

D: NA
V: TRBV12-3/TRBV12-4
J: TRBJ2-7
size: many
DNA: TGTGCCAGCAGTTCGCAGACAGCCTACGAGCAGTACTTC
CDR3: CASSSQTAYEQYF

D: NA
V: TRBV20-1
J: TRBJ1-1
size: NA
DNA: TGCAGTGCTAGGCTGGCAGTCTCGACTGAAGCTTTCTTT
CDR3: CSARLAVSTEAFF

D: TRBD1
V: TRBV7-9
J: TRBJ1-2
size: few
DNA: TGTGCCAGCAGCTTCCTCCGAAACAGGGGGGAAGGATATGGCTACACCTTC
CDR3: CASSFLRNRGEGYGYTF

D: NA
V: TRBV13
J: TRBJ1-1
size: many
DNA: TGTGCCAGCAGCCTCGGACACTACACTGAAGCTTTCTTT
CDR3: CASSLGHYTEAFF

D: TRBD2
V: TRBV12-3/TRBV12-4
J: TRBJ2-4
size: NA
DNA: TGTGCCAGCAGTTTACGACTAGCGGGAGGGCCTTTAGCCAAAAACATTCAGTACTTC
CDR3: CASSLRLAGGPLAKNIQYF

D: TRBD1
V: TRBV10-2
J: TRBJ1-1
size: NA
DNA: TGCGCCAGCAGTGAGTCTTCTTTGTGGCAGGGGGTTACTGAAGCTTTCTTT
CDR3: CASSESSLWQGVTEAFF

D: NA
V: TRBV7-9
J: TRBJ2-5
size: NA
DNA: TGTGCCAGCAGCGGAACAGTCCGAGAGACCCAGTACTTC
CDR3: CASSGTVRETQYF

D: NA
V: TRBV20-1
J: TRBJ1-1
size: NA
DNA: TGCAGTGTTTCCAGTAGAGGGTACACTGAAGCTTTCTTT
CDR3: CSVSSRGYTEAFF

D: TRBD2
V: TRBV7-2
J: TRBJ2-1
size: few
DNA: TGTGCCAGCAGCTTAGCGGGAGGGCCGAGTAATGAGCAGTTCTTC
CDR3: CASSLAGGPSNEQFF

D: NA
V: TRBV18
J: TRBJ2-5
size: few
DNA: TGTGCCAGCTCACCTACGGCAAACCAAGAGACCCAGTACTTC
CDR3: CASSPTANQETQYF

D: TRBD1
V: TRBV20-1
J: TRBJ1-1
size: NA
DNA: TGCAGTGCTACGAACAGGGGTGAAACTGAAGCTTTCTTT
CDR3: CSATNRGETEAFF

D: NA
V: TRBV12-5
J: TRBJ2-7
size: NA
DNA: TGTGCTAGTGGTTTGTCCTCCTACGAGCAGTACTTC
CDR3: CASGLSSYEQYF

D: NA
V: TRBV5-1
J: TRBJ2-5
size: NA
DNA: TGCGCCAGCAGCTTGGGGCGAGGAGGCGGAGAGACCCAGTACTTC
CDR3: CASSLGRGGGETQYF

D: TRBD2
V: TRBV7-3
J: TRBJ2-1
size: NA
DNA: TGTGCCAGCAGCTTTTATGCGGGAGGGTTCTATGAGCAGTTCTTC
CDR3: CASSFYAGGFYEQFF

D: NA
V: TRBV9
J: TRBJ1-5
size: few
DNA: TGTGCCAGCAGCGTAGGGGATTGGGGGTTTAGTCAGCCCCAGCATTTT
CDR3: CASSVGDWGFSQPQHF

D: TRBD1
V: TRBV11-1
J: TRBJ2-7
size: few
DNA: TGTGCCAGCAGCCTCGCGACCCGGACAGGCTCCTACGAGCAGTACTTC
CDR3: CASSLATRTGSYEQYF

D: NA
V: TRBV27
J: TRBJ2-7
size: few
DNA: TGTGCCAGCAGTTTGACAGGGACTCAGGACTACGAGCAGTACTTC
CDR3: CASSLTGTQDYEQYF

D: TRBD2
V: TRBV5-1
J: TRBJ2-7
size: NA
DNA: TGCGCCAGCAGCGAAGGACTAGCGGACATTTACGAGCAGTACTTC
CDR3: CASSEGLADIYEQYF

D: NA
V: TRBV2
J: TRBJ1-5
size: few
DNA: TGTGCCAGCGGTACAGGTTATAGCAATCAGCCCCAGCATTTT
CDR3: CASGTGYSNQPQHF

D: NA
V: TRBV28
J: TRBJ1-3
size: few
DNA: TGTGCCAGCAGTTCACAGGTCCTCTCTGGAAACACCATATATTTT
CDR3: CASSSQVLSGNTIYF